Listed below are T cell receptor beta chains from one sample, sequenced in a study of type 1 regulatory T cells. TCRdb processed the reads anew with MiXCR; each CDR3 protein has one entry. Here the sample spans roughly 60,000 distinct CDR3 sequences, 60% to 65% being singletons. For these TCRs, the target antigens are not known. Material: cultured non-Tr1 T cells, either the whole culture or a sorted T cell fraction (not recorded which). Source of these receptors: a human donor in good health. CDR3s leave out the opening cysteine and the closing phenylalanine or tryptophan. Fields, in order: CDR3 length, V gene, J gene, CDR3 protein.

length: 11; V: TRBV6-2/TRBV6-3; J: TRBJ1-3; CDR3: ASSEGHSNTIY
length: 9; V: TRBV10-3; J: TRBJ1-4; CDR3: AISDKEKLF
length: 12; V: TRBV2; J: TRBJ2-3; CDR3: ASRNFYGTDTQY
length: 12; V: TRBV27; J: TRBJ1-1; CDR3: ASSLSEGWAEAF
length: 14; V: TRBV13; J: TRBJ1-1; CDR3: ASSLGAGRGDTEAF
length: 15; V: TRBV24-1; J: TRBJ2-1; CDR3: ATSTLGVLAGGDEQF
length: 11; V: TRBV9; J: TRBJ2-1; CDR3: ASSLLASNEQF
length: 12; V: TRBV5-1; J: TRBJ2-2; CDR3: ASSLDPRSGELF
length: 7; V: TRBV7-9; J: TRBJ1-1; CDR3: ASDPGAF
length: 13; V: TRBV28; J: TRBJ2-7; CDR3: ATLPPGGGGYEQY
length: 11; V: TRBV2; J: TRBJ1-1; CDR3: ASSYMLNTEAF
length: 14; V: TRBV5-1; J: TRBJ2-3; CDR3: ASSWGGTSSTDTQY
length: 11; V: TRBV12-3/TRBV12-4; J: TRBJ1-3; CDR3: ASSLRSRNTIY
length: 12; V: TRBV15; J: TRBJ2-7; CDR3: ATRTSGSSYEQY
length: 11; V: TRBV20-1; J: TRBJ2-5; CDR3: SAPQGAGETQY
length: 12; V: TRBV19; J: TRBJ2-5; CDR3: ASSMFGEQETQY
length: 13; V: TRBV20-1; J: TRBJ2-2; CDR3: SARPGLANTGELF
length: 11; V: TRBV29-1; J: TRBJ2-7; CDR3: SVGGIDGYEQY
length: 12; V: TRBV6-1; J: TRBJ2-7; CDR3: ASSLGASGNEQY
length: 13; V: TRBV19; J: TRBJ2-1; CDR3: ASKPSLLLQNEQF
length: 13; V: TRBV28; J: TRBJ1-6; CDR3: ASSPSLGLSSPLH
length: 13; V: TRBV12-3/TRBV12-4; J: TRBJ1-1; CDR3: ASSLVGQADTEAF
length: 14; V: TRBV5-1; J: TRBJ1-1; CDR3: ASSLDGGARNTEAF
length: 15; V: TRBV24-1; J: TRBJ2-1; CDR3: DTSAPPGLAGYNEQF
length: 14; V: TRBV24-1; J: TRBJ2-1; CDR3: ATSDSSGRRNNEQF
length: 13; V: TRBV7-3; J: TRBJ1-6; CDR3: ASSPSAANNSPLH
length: 16; V: TRBV7-6; J: TRBJ2-2; CDR3: ASSLVRVVERDTGELF
length: 10; V: TRBV7-9; J: TRBJ2-5; CDR3: ASSVGPLTQY
length: 17; V: TRBV27; J: TRBJ1-5; CDR3: ASSPGPGQADGSNQPQH
length: 12; V: TRBV20-1; J: TRBJ2-3; CDR3: SARRDPSTDTQY
length: 10; V: TRBV29-1; J: TRBJ1-6; CDR3: SVGEGDSPLH
length: 16; V: TRBV5-6; J: TRBJ2-1; CDR3: ASSELAGVFRTLTEQF
length: 10; V: TRBV12-3/TRBV12-4; J: TRBJ2-7; CDR3: ASSHPSPEQY
length: 12; V: TRBV10-1; J: TRBJ2-7; CDR3: ASSDGLAGNEQY
length: 11; V: TRBV7-2; J: TRBJ2-5; CDR3: ASSLQLKETQY
length: 12; V: TRBV20-1; J: TRBJ2-7; CDR3: SARDVDRGGEQY
length: 13; V: TRBV9; J: TRBJ2-7; CDR3: ASSPGLAGVSEQY
length: 12; V: TRBV11-2; J: TRBJ2-5; CDR3: ASSLDLGGETQY
length: 13; V: TRBV7-2; J: TRBJ2-1; CDR3: ASSLAFSSYNEQF
length: 13; V: TRBV20-1; J: TRBJ2-1; CDR3: SAEGGARGRDEQF
length: 12; V: TRBV7-2; J: TRBJ2-4; CDR3: ASSLEAGMDIQY
length: 13; V: TRBV5-1; J: TRBJ1-4; CDR3: ASSSGDRDYEKLF
length: 13; V: TRBV20-1; J: TRBJ2-1; CDR3: SARDRGASGGEQF
length: 16; V: TRBV7-2; J: TRBJ2-1; CDR3: ASSLFSGGGRSYNEQF
length: 13; V: TRBV5-1; J: TRBJ2-2; CDR3: ASSLGTVGTGELF
length: 13; V: TRBV29-1; J: TRBJ1-1; CDR3: SVELGWQGRAEAF
length: 14; V: TRBV20-1; J: TRBJ1-6; CDR3: SARAGSGALNSPLH
length: 9; V: TRBV4-2; J: TRBJ2-7; CDR3: ASSQAHEQY
length: 11; V: TRBV7-3; J: TRBJ2-5; CDR3: ASSSGPAETQY
length: 14; V: TRBV6-1; J: TRBJ2-7; CDR3: ASSDSRTLQGHEQY
length: 12; V: TRBV5-1; J: TRBJ2-3; CDR3: ASSPGTGPDTQY
length: 9; V: TRBV27; J: TRBJ2-7; CDR3: ASRSVYEQY